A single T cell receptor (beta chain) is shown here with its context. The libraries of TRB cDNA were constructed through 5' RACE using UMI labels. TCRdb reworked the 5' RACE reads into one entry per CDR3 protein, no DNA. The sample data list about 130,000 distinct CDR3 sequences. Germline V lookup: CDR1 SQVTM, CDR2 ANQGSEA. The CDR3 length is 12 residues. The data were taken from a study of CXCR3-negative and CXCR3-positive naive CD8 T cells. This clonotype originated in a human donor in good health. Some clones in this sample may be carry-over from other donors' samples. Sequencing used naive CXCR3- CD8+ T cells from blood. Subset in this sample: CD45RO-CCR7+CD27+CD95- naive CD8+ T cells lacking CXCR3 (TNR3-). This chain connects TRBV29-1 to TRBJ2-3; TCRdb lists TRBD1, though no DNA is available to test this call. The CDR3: CSGGGTTDTQYF.